Shown below are 12 T cell receptor beta chains from a single sample sequenced in a study of CD8 T cell repertoires and HIV-1 epitope variants. These receptors' targets are unknown. Produced via immunoSEQ multiplex PCR; TCRdb's table is partial and in-frame only. The table shows under 5,000 clones, with 60% to 70% occurring only once. The sample comprised cultured CD8+ T cells derived from PBMCs. The receptors come from a male donor with HIV.

The chain combines TRBV7-2 with TRBJ2-1; 8 bases fit TRBD1. J was trimmed by 10 bases and V by 4 bases; bases with no gene match: 12. This CDR3 spans 15 amino acids. The germline V gene has CDR1 SGHTA and CDR2 FQGNSA. The CDR3 DNA sequence: TGTGCCAGCAGCTCCAAAAGGTCAGGGGGCGGGGAGCAGTTCTTC. It translates to CASSSKRSGGGEQFF.

This clone turned up a few times. The chain couples TRBV5-1 to TRBJ2-1; D not certain. With 0 bases removed from V and 5 bases from J, the gap between germline ends came to 12 bases. CDR1 SGHRS and CDR2 YFSETQ come from the germline V gene. There are 15 residues in the CDR3. The CDR3: CASSLVELPNNEQFF. DNA for the CDR3: TGCGCCAGCAGCTTGGTAGAACTCCCTAACAATGAGCAGTTCTTC. The variable domain in full, completed from reference TRBV5-1 and TRBJ2-1, reads KAGVTQTPRYLIKTRGQQVTLSCSPISGHRSVSWYQQTPGQGLQFLFEYFSETQRNKGNFPGRFSGRQFSNSRSEMNVSTLELGDSALYLCASSLVELPNNEQFFGPGTRLTVL.

The CDR3 sequence: CASSQEPGAGALSSYEQYF. The CDR3 bases are TGCGCCAGCAGCCAAGAGCCGGGAGCGGGCGCCCTGAGCTCCTACGAGCAGTACTTC. This sequence joins TRBV23-1 and TRBJ2-7; TRBD2 is a possible D gene (6 bases). TRBV23-1 is designated an ORF whose function remains uncertain. The CDR3 runs 19 residues. Trimming took off 6 bases at V and 0 bases at J, with 27 bases between the two ends.

As regards this clone: One junction end disagrees with the germline gene, perhaps due to a read error. The chain couples TRBV5-1 to TRBJ1-3; D is undetermined. The germline V gene has CDR1 SGHRS and CDR2 YFSETQ. The CDR3 runs to 15 residues. This CDR3 is CASSLALRSGNTIYF. The CDR3 coding sequence is TGTGCCAGCAGCTTGGCCTTGCGTTCTGGAAACACCATATATTTT.

This sequence joins TRBV4-1 and TRBJ2-1; 10 bases agree with TRBD2. This CDR3 contains 14 residues. The V and J ends lost 3 bases and 5 bases, in that order; junction bases with no gene match: 1. Germline CDR1 reads MGHRA; CDR2 reads YSYEKL. This CDR3 is CASSQLAGDNEQFF. The CDR3 DNA follows: TGCGCCAGCAGCCAGCTAGCGGGGGACAATGAGCAGTTCTTC.

This chain uses TRBV19 with TRBJ2-6; TRBD1 might be the D (6 bases). The CDR3 is made up of 16 amino acids. Trimming pared 0 bases from V and 1 base from J, leaving 7 bases between. Looked up from germline, CDR1 is LNHDA and CDR2 is SQIVND (reference sequence). DNA of the CDR3: TGTGCCAGTAGTATAGATCAGGGGTCTGGGGCCAACGTCCTGACTTTC. This gives the protein CASSIDQGSGANVLTF.

The genes are TRBV6-5 and TRBJ2-1; D is perhaps TRBD1 (5 bases). The CDR3 spans 15 residues. Trimming cost V 5 bases and J 2 bases, with 13 bases left between them. Germline CDR1 is MNHEY and CDR2 is SVGAGI. The CDR3 DNA sequence: TGTGCCAGCAGTCCAGACAGAACTCCCTACAATGAGCAGTTCTTC. As protein: CASSPDRTPYNEQFF.

This chain uses TRBV5-4 with TRBJ2-2, with TRBD1 matching over 8 bases. The length of the CDR3 is 16 residues. Germline CDR1 reads SGHNT; CDR2 reads YYREEE (reference sequence). The V segment lost 4 bases and the J segment 3 bases; nucleotides outside the gene matches: 8. For the CDR3, the DNA is TGTGCCAGCAGCCTGGGAGTACAGGGGGACACCGGGGAGCTGTTTTTT. Its translation: CASSLGVQGDTGELFF.

J is TRBJ1-3 and V is TRBV28; 7 nucleotides line up with TRBD1. The CDR3 extends over 18 amino acids. CDR1 is MDHEN and CDR2 is SYDVKM in the germline V gene. V trimming: 1 base; J trimming: 0 bases; junction bases outside the gene matches: 9. The CDR3: CASSLLLAGTDSGNTIYF. In DNA form, the CDR3 reads TGTGCCAGCAGTTTATTACTCGCCGGGACAGACTCTGGAAACACCATATATTTT.

The chain combines TRBV27 with TRBJ2-7; 7 bases are a match to TRBD2. V lost 0 bases to trimming and J lost 5 bases; unmatched junction nucleotides: 7. This CDR3 comprises 15 residues. Germline V gene sequence: CDR1 MNHEY, CDR2 SMNVEV (reference sequence). For the CDR3, the DNA is TGTGCCAGCAGTTTATCGGGCGGGAGCGGCGACGAGCAGTACTTC. The encoded protein is CASSLSGGSGDEQYF.

This sequence joins TRBV6-1 and TRBJ2-1, with TRBD2 matching 13 bases. CDR3 length: 15 amino acids. Germline loops: CDR1 MNHNS, CDR2 SASEGT. Trimming took 7 bases from V and 10 from J; bases not matched to a gene: 10. The CDR3 sequence is CASTWTSGSFDEQFF. The CDR3 nucleotides read TGTGCCAGCACCTGGACTAGCGGGAGTTTTGACGAGCAGTTCTTC.

The chain recombines TRBV2 with TRBJ2-7, with 9 bases fitting TRBD2. The CDR3 is 16 amino acids. V trimming: 9 bases; J trimming: 0 bases; junction bases outside the gene matches: 12. In germline, CDR1 is SNHLY, CDR2 FYNNEI. CDR3 residues: CARAEASGTSSYEQYF. The CDR3 DNA is TGTGCCAGGGCGGAAGCTAGCGGGACCAGCTCCTACGAGCAGTACTTC.